Listed below are T cell receptor beta chains from one sample, sequenced in a study of blood T cell repertoires in COVID-19. Measured with immunoSEQ multiplex PCR; TCRdb has only the in-frame clones, and not every one. This sample has about 200,000 clones, with 80% to 85% found just once. The sequenced material came from PBMCs or T cells enriched from blood (not recorded which). The origin of the receptors is a middle-aged man who had recovered from COVID-19. Each CDR3 is given with its conserved first and last residue. D genes are given only for firm matches. Size tells how often a clone was seen (once, few, many) or the class of an expanded clone, and some rows leave it out.

12	.	.	TRBV6-5	TRBJ1-1	TGTGCCAGCAGGGGGGGGGTCACTGAAGCTTTCTTT	CASRGGVTEAFF
17	.	TRBD2	TRBV15	TRBJ2-1	TGTGCCACCAGCAGAGATTTAAAGCGGGGGGGTTACTCGGAGCAGTTCTTC	CATSRDLKRGGYSEQFF
12	.	.	TRBV24-1	TRBJ1-2	TGTGCCACCAGTGACCTCAGATATGGCTACACCTTC	CATSDLRYGYTF
15	.	.	TRBV6-5	TRBJ1-2	TGTGCCATCCTACTAGCCCTCGAGAAGACCTATGGCTACACCTTC	CAILLALEKTYGYTF
12	once	.	TRBV6-5	TRBJ1-5	TGTGCCAGTGGGTCGGGGTATCAGCCCCAGCATTTT	CASGSGYQPQHF
14	.	.	TRBV9	TRBJ2-7	TGTGCCAGCAGCGTAGGGACAACTGGCGGAGAGCAGTACTTC	CASSVGTTGGEQYF
14	.	.	TRBV19	TRBJ1-3	TGTGCCACACGTACAGGGCGAGCTGGAAACACCATATATTTT	CATRTGRAGNTIYF
15	.	TRBD1	TRBV18	TRBJ2-7	TGTGCCAGCTCACCGACCCGACAGGGCTCCTACGAGCAGTACTTC	CASSPTRQGSYEQYF
11	once	.	TRBV20-1	TRBJ1-2	TGCAGTGCTTCTAACAGGGTCTTTGGCACCTTC	CSASNRVFGTF
15	.	TRBD1	TRBV6-4	TRBJ1-2	TGTGCCAGCAGTGACGCCCGGACAGGGCTGGGTGGCTACACCTTC	CASSDARTGLGGYTF
14	once	.	TRBV28	TRBJ2-7	TGTGCCAGTCACGAACAAGGGGAAACCTACGAGCAGTACTTC	CASHEQGETYEQYF
14	.	.	TRBV30	TRBJ1-1	TGTGCCTGCACGAATGGGGGGATGAACACTGAAGCTTTCTTT	CACTNGGMNTEAFF
11	.	.	TRBV20-1	TRBJ1-1	TGCAGTGCCAACGTCGGGACAGAAGCTTTCTTT	CSANVGTEAFF
12	.	TRBD1	TRBV5-5	TRBJ2-7	TGTGCCAGCAGCGGGACAGCCCGCGAGCAGTACTTC	CASSGTAREQYF
14	.	TRBD2	TRBV9	TRBJ2-7	TGTGCCAGCAGCCGGACTAGCAATAAATACGAGCAGTACTTC	CASSRTSNKYEQYF